This T cell receptor beta chain was identified in a study of identical twins. The study's findings and limits: One should note that invariant MAIT and iNKT cells could partly confound zero-insertion analyses. Twins shared out-of-frame alpha sequences with excess low generation probability.

Points on this clonotype: Antigen unknown.

CDR1 is SEHNR, CDR2 FQNEAQ, per germline (reference sequence). V shed 3 bases and J 6 bases; nucleotides not matched to a gene: 8. This CDR3 comprises 15 residues. cDNA carried unique molecular identifiers, and a universal primer site was added by template switching. TCRdb re-analysed the 5' RACE reads in MiXCR, keeping a single row per CDR3 protein. The data contain hundreds of thousands of distinct CDR3 sequences, approximately 8% of them singletons. Every sampled donor was Caucasian and healthy. These same records also appear under a second study, on yellow fever vaccine responses in identical twins.

The source of this sequence is a woman between 18 and 29 years old in good health. The sequenced sample consisted of memory (CD45RO+) T cells sorted from blood. This sequence joins TRBV7-9 and TRBJ2-3; 8 bases are a match to TRBD2. The CDR3 DNA reads TGTGCCAGCAGCTTTAAACGAGCGGGAGCGGATACGCAGTATTTT. It codes for CASSFKRAGADTQYF.